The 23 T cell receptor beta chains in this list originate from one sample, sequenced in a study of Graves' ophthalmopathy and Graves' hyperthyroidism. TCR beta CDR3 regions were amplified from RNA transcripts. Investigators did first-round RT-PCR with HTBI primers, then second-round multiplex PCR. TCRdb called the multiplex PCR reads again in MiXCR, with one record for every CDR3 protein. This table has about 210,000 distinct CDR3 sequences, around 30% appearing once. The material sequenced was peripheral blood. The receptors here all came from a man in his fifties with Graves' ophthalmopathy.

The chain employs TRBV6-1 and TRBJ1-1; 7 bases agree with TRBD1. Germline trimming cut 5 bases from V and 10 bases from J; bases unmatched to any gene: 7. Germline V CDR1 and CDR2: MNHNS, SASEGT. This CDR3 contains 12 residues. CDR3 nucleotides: TGTGCCAGCAGTCTAACCAGGGGGTTAGCTTTCTTT. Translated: CASSLTRGLAFF.

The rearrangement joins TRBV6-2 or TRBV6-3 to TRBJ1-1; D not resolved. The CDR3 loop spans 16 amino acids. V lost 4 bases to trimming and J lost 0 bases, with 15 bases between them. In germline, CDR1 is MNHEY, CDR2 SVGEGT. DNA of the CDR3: TGTGCCAGCAGTTTACAGTTTGATGGGCTGAACACTGAAGCTTTCTTT. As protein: CASSLQFDGLNTEAFF.

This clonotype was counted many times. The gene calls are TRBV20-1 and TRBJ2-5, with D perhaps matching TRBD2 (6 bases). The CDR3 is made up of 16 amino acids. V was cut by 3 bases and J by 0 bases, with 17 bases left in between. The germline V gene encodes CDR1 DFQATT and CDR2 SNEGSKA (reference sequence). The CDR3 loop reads CSASRRGGEYQETQYF. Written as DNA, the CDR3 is TGCAGTGCTAGTCGGAGGGGCGGGGAGTACCAAGAGACCCAGTACTTC.

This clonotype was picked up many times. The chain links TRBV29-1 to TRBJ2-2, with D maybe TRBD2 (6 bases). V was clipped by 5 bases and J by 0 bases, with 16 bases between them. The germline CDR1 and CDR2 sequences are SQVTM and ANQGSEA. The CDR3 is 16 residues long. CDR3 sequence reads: CSVLGVAETNTGELFF. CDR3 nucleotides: TGCAGCGTTTTGGGAGTAGCGGAAACGAACACCGGGGAGCTGTTTTTT.

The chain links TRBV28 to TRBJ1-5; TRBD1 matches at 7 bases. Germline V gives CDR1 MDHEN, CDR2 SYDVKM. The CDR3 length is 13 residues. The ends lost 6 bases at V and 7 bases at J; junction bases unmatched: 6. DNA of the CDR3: TGTGCCAGCAGGGAGGGGGCAGGGCAGCCCCAGCATTTT. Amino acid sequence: CASREGAGQPQHF.

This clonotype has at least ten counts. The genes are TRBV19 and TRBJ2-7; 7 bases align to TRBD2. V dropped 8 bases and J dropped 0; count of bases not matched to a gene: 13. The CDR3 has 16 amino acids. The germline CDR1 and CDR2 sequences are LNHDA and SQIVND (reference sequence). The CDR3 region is CASSRVGGSSSYEQYF. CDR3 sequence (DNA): TGTGCCAGTTCACGGGTGGGCGGGAGTAGCTCCTACGAGCAGTACTTC. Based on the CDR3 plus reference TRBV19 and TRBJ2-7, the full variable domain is DGGITQSPKYLFRKEGQNVTLSCEQNLNHDAMYWYRQDPGQGLRLIYYSQIVNDFQKGDIAEGYSVSREKKESFPLTVTSAQKNPTAFYLCASSRVGGSSSYEQYFGPGTRLTVT.

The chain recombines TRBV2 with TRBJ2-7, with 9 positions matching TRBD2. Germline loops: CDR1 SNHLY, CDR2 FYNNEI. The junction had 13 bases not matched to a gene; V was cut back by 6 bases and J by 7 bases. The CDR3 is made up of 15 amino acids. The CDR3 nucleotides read TGTGCCAGCAGCGTTAGCGGGAGAGGTATGGGTGAGCAGTACTTC. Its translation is CASSVSGRGMGEQYF.

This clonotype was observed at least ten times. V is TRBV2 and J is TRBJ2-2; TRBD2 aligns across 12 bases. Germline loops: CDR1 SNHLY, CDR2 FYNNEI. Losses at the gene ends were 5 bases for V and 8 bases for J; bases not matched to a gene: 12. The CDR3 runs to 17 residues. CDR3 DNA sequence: TGTGCCAGCAGTAACGTTCTAGCGGGAGGGCCAACGGGGGAGCTGTTTTTT. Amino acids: CASSNVLAGGPTGELFF.

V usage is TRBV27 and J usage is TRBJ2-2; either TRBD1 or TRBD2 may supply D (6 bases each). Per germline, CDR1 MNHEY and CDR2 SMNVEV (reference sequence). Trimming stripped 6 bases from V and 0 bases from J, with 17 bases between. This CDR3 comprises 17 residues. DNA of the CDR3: TGTGCCAGCAGGGGGGGCGTCGGGGGCACGAACACCGGGGAGCTGTTTTTT. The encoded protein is CASRGGVGGTNTGELFF.

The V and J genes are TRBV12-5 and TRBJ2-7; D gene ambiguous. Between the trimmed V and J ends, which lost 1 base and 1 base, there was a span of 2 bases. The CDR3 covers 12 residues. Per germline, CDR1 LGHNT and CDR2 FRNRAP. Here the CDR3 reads CASGLGSYEQYF. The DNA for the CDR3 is TGTGCTAGTGGTTTGGGGTCCTACGAGCAGTACTTC.

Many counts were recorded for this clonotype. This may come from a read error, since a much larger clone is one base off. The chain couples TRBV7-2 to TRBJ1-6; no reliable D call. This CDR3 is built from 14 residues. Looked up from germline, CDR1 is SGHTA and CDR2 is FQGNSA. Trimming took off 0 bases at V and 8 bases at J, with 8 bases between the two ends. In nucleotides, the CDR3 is TGTGCCAGCAGCTTAGCTCTTCGCGATTCACCCCTCCACTTT. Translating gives CASSLALRDSPLHF.

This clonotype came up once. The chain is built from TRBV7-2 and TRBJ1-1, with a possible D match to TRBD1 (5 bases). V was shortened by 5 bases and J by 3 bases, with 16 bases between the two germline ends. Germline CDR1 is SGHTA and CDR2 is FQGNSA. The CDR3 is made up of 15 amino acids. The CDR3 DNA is TGTGCCAGCAGCCGCAACCAGGGTATGTACACTGAAGCTTTCTTT. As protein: CASSRNQGMYTEAFF.

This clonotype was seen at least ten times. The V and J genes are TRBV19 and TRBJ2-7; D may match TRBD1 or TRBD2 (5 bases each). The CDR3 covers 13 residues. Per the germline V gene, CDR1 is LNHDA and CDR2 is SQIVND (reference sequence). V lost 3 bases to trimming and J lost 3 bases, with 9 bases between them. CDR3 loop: CASSMGDFYEQYF. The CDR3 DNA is TGTGCCAGTAGTATGGGGGATTTCTACGAGCAGTACTTC.

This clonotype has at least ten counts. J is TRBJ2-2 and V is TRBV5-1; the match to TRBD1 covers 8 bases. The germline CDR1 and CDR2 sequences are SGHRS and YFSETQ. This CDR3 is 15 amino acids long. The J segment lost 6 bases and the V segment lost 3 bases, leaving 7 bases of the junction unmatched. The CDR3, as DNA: TGCGCCAGCAGCTCCCACCCACAGGGGGCCGGGGAGCTGTTTTTT. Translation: CASSSHPQGAGELFF.

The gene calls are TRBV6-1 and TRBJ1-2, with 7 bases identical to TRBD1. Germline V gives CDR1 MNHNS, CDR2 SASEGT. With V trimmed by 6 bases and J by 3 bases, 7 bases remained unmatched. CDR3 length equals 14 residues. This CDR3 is CASRPAGGDYGYTF. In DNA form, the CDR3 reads TGTGCCAGCAGACCGGCAGGGGGTGACTATGGCTACACCTTC.

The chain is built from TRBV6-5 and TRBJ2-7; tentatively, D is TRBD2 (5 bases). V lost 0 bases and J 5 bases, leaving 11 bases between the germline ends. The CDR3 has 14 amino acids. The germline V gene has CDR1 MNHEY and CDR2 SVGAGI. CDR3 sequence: CASSYSRANHEQYF. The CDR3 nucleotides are TGTGCCAGCAGTTACTCGAGGGCTAATCACGAGCAGTACTTC.

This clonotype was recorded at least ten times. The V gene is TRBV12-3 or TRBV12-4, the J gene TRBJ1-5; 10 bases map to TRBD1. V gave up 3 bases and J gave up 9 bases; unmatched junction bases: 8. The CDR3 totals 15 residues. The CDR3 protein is CASSLLDRGIGPQHF. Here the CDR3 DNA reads TGTGCCAGCAGTTTGCTGGACAGGGGGATAGGGCCCCAGCATTTT.

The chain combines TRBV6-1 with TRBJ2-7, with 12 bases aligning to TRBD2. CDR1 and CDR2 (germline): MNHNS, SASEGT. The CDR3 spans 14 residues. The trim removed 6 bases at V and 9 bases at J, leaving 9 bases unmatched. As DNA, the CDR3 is TGTGCCAGCAGGACTAGCGGGGGAGCGTCTGTGCAGTACTTC. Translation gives CASRTSGGASVQYF.

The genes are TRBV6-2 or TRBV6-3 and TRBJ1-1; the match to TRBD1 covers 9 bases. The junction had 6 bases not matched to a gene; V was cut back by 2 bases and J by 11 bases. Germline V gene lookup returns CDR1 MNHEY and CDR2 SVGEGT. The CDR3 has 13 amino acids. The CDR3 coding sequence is TGTGCCAGCAGTTACGACACAGGGGGCCGGGCTTTCTTT. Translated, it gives CASSYDTGGRAFF.

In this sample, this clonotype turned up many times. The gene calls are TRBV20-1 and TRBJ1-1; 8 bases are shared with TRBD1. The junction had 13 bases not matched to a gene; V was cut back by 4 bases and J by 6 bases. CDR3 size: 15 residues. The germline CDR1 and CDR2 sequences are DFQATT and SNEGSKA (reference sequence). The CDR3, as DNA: TGCAGTGCTACTCCCGCGGGGCAGGGGGCCCCTGAAGCTTTCTTT. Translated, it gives CSATPAGQGAPEAFF.

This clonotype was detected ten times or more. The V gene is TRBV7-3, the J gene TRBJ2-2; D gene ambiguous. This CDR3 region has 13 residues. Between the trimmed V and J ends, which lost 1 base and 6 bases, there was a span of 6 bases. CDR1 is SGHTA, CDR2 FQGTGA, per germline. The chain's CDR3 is CASSLNPPGELFF. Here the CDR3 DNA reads TGTGCCAGCAGCTTAAATCCCCCCGGGGAGCTGTTTTTT.

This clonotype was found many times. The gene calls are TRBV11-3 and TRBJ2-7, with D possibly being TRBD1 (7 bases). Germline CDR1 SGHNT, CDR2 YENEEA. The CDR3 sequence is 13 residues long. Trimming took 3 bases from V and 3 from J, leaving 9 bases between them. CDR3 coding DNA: TGTGCCAGCAGCTTCCAGGGGGGCTACGAGCAGTACTTC. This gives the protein CASSFQGGYEQYF.

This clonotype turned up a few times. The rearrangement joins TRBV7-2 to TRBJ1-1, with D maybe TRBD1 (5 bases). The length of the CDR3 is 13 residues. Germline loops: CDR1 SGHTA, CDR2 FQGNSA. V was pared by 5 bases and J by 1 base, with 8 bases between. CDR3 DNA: TGTGCCAGCAGCACGACAGCGAACACTGAAGCTTTCTTT. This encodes CASSTTANTEAFF.